One TCR beta chain is described in this entry. Antigen: not known. This specimen belongs to a study of shared clonotypes between healthy human individuals. Study-wide results and limits: Having only a few donors restricted how much genetic and exposure-history diversity was captured.

Investigators spread the genomic DNA of each subset evenly over several immunoSEQ plates. Around 28,000 T cell genomes (about 300 ng DNA) went into each PBMC replicate. In the original analysis: Without quality scores, immunoSEQ junctional reads could not be filtered like full-length reads. This table comes from immunoSEQ multiplex PCR, and its TCRdb copy is limited to in-frame clones, with some not included. V, J and clone size reflect that table, while D and trimming were determined from the DNA. The sample yields under 600,000 clones, about 75% seen once. CDR1 and CDR2 (germline): SGHNT, YYREEE (reference sequence). Trimming cost V 6 bases and J 0 bases; bases outside gene matches: 8. This CDR3 contains 15 residues.

This clonotype originated in a woman between 35 and 50 years old in good health. Some clones in this sample may be carry-over from other donors' samples. The chain carries TRBV5-4 and TRBJ2-7, with 8 nucleotides matching TRBD1. The specimen sequenced was PBMCs. Here the CDR3 DNA reads TGTGCCAGCACCTTCGACAGGGGAACCTCCTACGAGCAGTACTTC. It codes for CASTFDRGTSYEQYF.